A single T cell receptor beta chain is shown here with its context. Its antigen is unidentified. These data are taken from a study of cytomegalovirus exposure and HLA in healthy donors. The CDR3 is 14 residues long. V gave up 5 bases and J gave up 3 bases, with 11 bases separating them. From germline, CDR1 is SNHLY and CDR2 FYNNEI. Researchers ran the PCR with 60 Vbeta and 13 Jbeta primers. Profiled with immunoSEQ multiplex PCR; TCRdb holds only in-frame clones, not every one. The sample lists around 150,000 clones; roughly 85% were seen once. Points from the study as a whole: Earlier findings revealed that most TCR beta V segments proved productive either about 90% or about 30% of the time.

The chain couples TRBV2 to TRBJ1-3; weak D call: TRBD1 (6 bases). The sequenced sample consisted of PBMCs. The receptor's source is a woman in her forties or fifties in good health and CMV-seropositive. CDR3 residues: CASSHRDFGNTIYF. The CDR3 DNA sequence: TGTGCCAGCAGTCACAGGGATTTTGGAAACACCATATATTTT.